This T cell receptor beta chain was retrieved from a study of tumor and adjacent non-tumor tissue in lung cancer (dated by TCRdb to the late 2010s). Concerning the study at large: Of the cohort, eleven to twelve patients had adenocarcinoma, 2 had squamous cell carcinoma and 1 had small cell lung cancer. Ages among the 15 or so patients ranged from roughly 31 to 76 years, there were 10 men and 5 women, and disease was at TNM stage I to III. Sequencing generated a total of some 130 million productive TCRbeta reads, averaging around 4.2 million reads per sample. Using bulk TCRbeta repertoires from some 14 lung cancer patients, the study set lung tumor tissue side by side with matched distant non-tumor lung tissue. Approximately 31 paired specimens, one tumor and one normal lung sample per patient, were profiled by TCRbeta CDR3 sequencing. What the research found in general, with its limitations: TCR diversity was significantly higher in younger patients, and greater tumor TCR diversity was associated with shorter overall survival and shorter disease-free survival. Because peripheral blood was not sequenced, blood TCRbeta repertoires in the lung cancer patients of the study were not examined. The sequencing platform is not named in the methods, and unique molecular identifiers are not mentioned. Tumor tissue showed significantly greater TCR diversity (inverse Simpson) than normal lung tissue (approximately 400 vs 170, P = 0.0075, Mann-Whitney U test). The top 100 clones made up a significantly larger cumulative share of the repertoire in normal lung than in tumor tissue. The cohort had only around 15 patients, and the authors noted that larger samples and more detailed clinical data are needed.

CDR3 length: 12 amino acids, cysteine to phenylalanine. The DNA shown is the 36-base CDR3, in frame from base 1. According to the germline V gene, CDR1 reads MDHEN and CDR2 reads SYDVKM. Trimming at the junction amounts to 10 bases on V and 2 bases on J, and the germline ends lie 11 bases apart. Library prep was done by multiplex PCR. Sequenced using an Illumina HiSeq 2500. Following protocols modified from ARM-PCR, the researchers constructed TCRbeta libraries through three rounds of nested PCR with primers (Table S4). Before sequencing, PCR products of 200-500 bp were excised from the gel and purified with the QIAquick gel extraction kit. On the authors' methods: Reads were cleaned with Trimmomatic, merged with FLASH into complete CDR3 sequences, and assigned to V(D)J germline segments with MiTCR. Clonal diversity was calculated as the inverse Simpson's index using VDJtools. In-frame sequences lacking a premature stop codon were counted as productive reads. TCRdb reprocessing: public reads trimmed at Q25 with fastp, clones called with MiXCR, in-frame beta chains kept. Each record represents a unique CDR3 protein, reported with the most common genes and DNA among its rows. TCRdb assigned the V and J calls; the authors' analysis was not used. The sample includes approximately 79,000 distinct CDR3 sequences, with over 55% observed a single time. The ten top clones hold under 9.5% of the sample.

A word on this clonotype: The antigen this receptor binds is unknown. This may be a read error: a much more frequent sequence differs by one nucleotide.

RNA was isolated from bulk, unsorted tissue, and RNA quality was assessed with a NanoDrop ND-1000 and an Agilent 2100. Donors were newly diagnosed lung cancer patients admitted for thoracic surgery in China between August and November 2014, without prior chemotherapy. Patients with previous radiotherapy or chemotherapy, or with another concurrent cancer, were excluded from the study. Surgical tissue pieces of about 1-2 cm3 were preserved in RNAlater solution and were kept at -80 degrees C until use. Specimen: lung tumor tissue. The V and J segments used are TRBV28 and TRBJ2-5; too little of a D gene remains to name it. This receptor was identified in a woman in her 40s with non-small cell lung cancer. The CDR3 corresponds to CATYLKQETQYF. The sequence in DNA is TGTGCCACCTACCTAAAACAAGAGACCCAGTACTTC.